Listed below are T cell receptor beta chains from one sample, sequenced in a study of Graves' ophthalmopathy and Graves' hyperthyroidism. TCRdb re-called the multiplex PCR reads with MiXCR, one entry per CDR3 protein. The sample includes around 600,000 distinct CDR3 sequences, 35% to 45% of them seen just once. Material for sequencing was peripheral blood. Every receptor here comes from an adult man with Graves' ophthalmopathy. Both conserved end residues are part of each CDR3. D genes are given only for firm matches. Not all rows give a size; the values are once, few, many and, for expanded clones, a class.

V,size,J,D,CDR3,DNA
TRBV7-9,once,TRBJ2-5,TRBD2,CASSSRSGTVSGTQYF,TGTGCCAGCAGCTCCCGAAGCGGGACGGTATCTGGGACCCAGTACTTC
TRBV15,many,TRBJ1-1,-,CATSRYWGETPEAFF,TGTGCCACCAGCAGATACTGGGGGGAAACCCCTGAAGCTTTCTTT
TRBV12-3/TRBV12-4,many,TRBJ2-5,-,CASSFRRQETQYF,TGTGCCAGCAGTTTCCGCAGGCAAGAGACCCAGTACTTC
TRBV6-5,many,TRBJ2-7,-,CASSRDDEQYF,TGTGCCAGCAGTCGAGACGATGAGCAGTACTTC
TRBV12-3/TRBV12-4,-,TRBJ1-1,-,CASSLASITEAFF,TGTGCCAGCAGTTTAGCAAGCATCACTGAAGCTTTCTTT
TRBV2,-,TRBJ2-5,TRBD2,CASSAVRVGLAGGTETQYF,TGTGCCAGCAGTGCCGTGAGGGTGGGACTAGCGGGAGGAACAGAGACCCAGTACTTC
TRBV9,many,TRBJ1-2,TRBD1,CASSPWDRGTPNYGYTF,TGTGCCAGCAGCCCCTGGGACAGGGGGACTCCTAACTATGGCTACACCTTC
TRBV18,few,TRBJ1-1,TRBD1,CASSRGQGDTEAFF,TGTGCCAGCTCACGAGGACAGGGGGACACTGAAGCTTTCTTT
TRBV10-3,-,TRBJ1-4,TRBD1,CATLGGTGDEKLFF,TGTGCCACCCTGGGAGGCACAGGGGATGAAAAACTGTTTTTT
TRBV7-3,-,TRBJ2-6,TRBD1,CASSLRTGVGGANVLTF,TGTGCCAGCAGCTTGCGGACAGGGGTTGGCGGGGCCAACGTCCTGACTTTC
TRBV7-9,-,TRBJ1-6,TRBD1,CASSRRDRGRDSPLHF,TGTGCCAGCAGCCGCCGGGACAGGGGAAGGGATTCACCCCTCCACTTT
TRBV24-1,-,TRBJ2-2,-,CATSSLESNTGELFF,TGTGCCACCAGCAGTTTAGAGAGCAACACCGGGGAGCTGTTTTTT
TRBV7-2,-,TRBJ1-2,-,CASSPRQGFNYGYTF,TGTGCCAGCAGCCCACGGCAGGGTTTTAACTATGGCTACACCTTC
TRBV4-3,many,TRBJ1-6,-,CASSQAGRGNSPLHF,TGCGCCAGCAGCCAAGCGGGACGGGGGAATTCACCCCTCCACTTT
TRBV29-1,-,TRBJ1-1,-,CSVDRRTNTEAFF,TGCAGCGTTGATCGTCGGACTAACACTGAAGCTTTCTTT
TRBV12-5,few,TRBJ2-5,-,CASGLQGGQETQYF,TGTGCTAGTGGTTTACAGGGAGGACAAGAGACCCAGTACTTC
TRBV27,-,TRBJ1-2,-,CASSSVNYGYTF,TGTGCCAGCAGCAGTGTAAACTATGGCTACACCTTC
TRBV29-1,many,TRBJ1-2,-,CSVDRGLYGYTF,TGCAGCGTTGATCGTGGACTCTATGGCTACACCTTC
TRBV5-1,-,TRBJ2-2,-,CASSFVRGRGELFF,TGCGCCAGCAGCTTCGTCAGGGGAAGAGGGGAGCTGTTTTTT
TRBV20-1,many,TRBJ1-3,-,CSARSSGNTIYF,TGCAGTGCCCGTAGCTCTGGAAACACCATATATTTT
TRBV5-1,-,TRBJ1-4,-,CASSSRGLDEKLFF,TGCGCCAGCAGCTCCCGGGGGTTGGATGAAAAACTGTTTTTT
TRBV7-9,-,TRBJ2-3,TRBD1,CASSSPAGTGAGTQYF,TGTGCCAGCAGCTCCCCAGCCGGGACAGGGGCTGGTACGCAGTATTTT
TRBV10-3,many,TRBJ1-4,TRBD1,CAISESFGQGDEKLFF,TGTGCCATCAGTGAGTCGTTTGGACAGGGGGATGAAAAACTGTTTTTT
TRBV10-2,once,TRBJ1-1,TRBD1,CASSPTGQLMNTEAFF,TGTGCCAGCTCACCAACGGGACAGCTTATGAACACTGAAGCTTTCTTT
TRBV19,-,TRBJ2-5,TRBD2,CASSGGSGLTHETQYF,TGTGCCAGTAGTGGGGGATCGGGACTAACGCACGAGACCCAGTACTTC
TRBV20-1,few,TRBJ2-7,TRBD2,CSANPLAGGRKYF,TGCAGTGCTAACCCACTAGCGGGGGGTCGGAAGTACTTC
TRBV5-5,many,TRBJ2-7,-,CASSPLGVGEQYF,TGTGCCAGCAGCCCCCTTGGGGTTGGGGAGCAGTACTTC
TRBV5-4,-,TRBJ2-7,-,CASSLAGGYGQYF,TGTGCCAGCAGCTTGGCTGGGGGATACGGGCAGTACTTC
TRBV11-2,-,TRBJ1-1,-,CASSLLMGMNTEAFF,TGTGCCAGCAGCTTATTGATGGGGATGAACACTGAAGCTTTCTTT
TRBV7-9,-,TRBJ2-6,TRBD1,CASSGGGQGASGANVLTF,TGTGCCAGCAGCGGCGGGGGACAGGGGGCCTCTGGGGCCAACGTCCTGACTTTC
TRBV25-1,-,TRBJ2-7,TRBD2,CASSPGLAGNEQYF,TGTGCCAGCTCTCCGGGACTAGCGGGAAACGAGCAGTACTTC
TRBV7-2,-,TRBJ2-5,-,CASSFHHGGGETQYF,TGTGCCAGCAGTTTCCATCACGGGGGAGGAGAGACCCAGTACTTC
TRBV25-1,-,TRBJ2-7,-,CAWSLGIEQYF,TGTGCCTGGAGTTTGGGAATCGAGCAGTACTTC
TRBV9,many,TRBJ1-1,TRBD1,CASSGDREAEAFF,TGTGCCAGCAGCGGTGACAGGGAGGCTGAAGCTTTCTTT
TRBV5-6,many,TRBJ2-7,-,CASSLRAGTYEQYF,TGTGCCAGCAGCTTAAGGGCGGGGACCTACGAGCAGTACTTC
TRBV24-1,once,TRBJ2-1,TRBD2,CATRASGRHEQFF,TGTGCCACCCGGGCTAGCGGGAGACATGAGCAGTTCTTC
TRBV15,-,TRBJ2-2,TRBD2,CATSSLPSGNTGELFF,TGTGCCACCAGCAGCTTGCCTAGCGGGAACACCGGGGAGCTGTTTTTT
TRBV10-3,few,TRBJ2-7,TRBD1,CASSTRDRGWREQYF,TGTGCCAGCAGTACCCGGGACAGGGGTTGGCGCGAGCAGTACTTC
TRBV7-9,many,TRBJ2-2,TRBD1,CASSLAGQGDTGELFF,TGTGCCAGCAGCTTAGCGGGACAGGGTGACACCGGGGAGCTGTTTTTT
TRBV3-1,-,TRBJ1-3,-,CASSQREGGNTIYF,TGTGCCAGCAGCCAACGGGAAGGTGGAAACACCATATATTTT
TRBV5-6,-,TRBJ2-7,-,CASSLVGGRGEQYF,TGTGCCAGCAGCTTGGTGGGGGGCCGTGGGGAGCAGTACTTC